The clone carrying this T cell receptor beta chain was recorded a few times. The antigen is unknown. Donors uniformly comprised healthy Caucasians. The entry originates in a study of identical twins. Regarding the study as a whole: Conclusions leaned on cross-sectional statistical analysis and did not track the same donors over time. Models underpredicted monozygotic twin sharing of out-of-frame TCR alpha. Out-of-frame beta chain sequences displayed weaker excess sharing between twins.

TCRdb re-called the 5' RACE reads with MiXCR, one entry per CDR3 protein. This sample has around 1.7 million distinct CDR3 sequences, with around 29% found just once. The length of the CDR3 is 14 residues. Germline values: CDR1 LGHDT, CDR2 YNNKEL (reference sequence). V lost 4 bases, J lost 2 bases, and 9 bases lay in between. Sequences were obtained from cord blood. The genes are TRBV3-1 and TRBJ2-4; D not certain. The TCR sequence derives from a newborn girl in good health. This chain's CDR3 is CASSLHGSKNIQYF. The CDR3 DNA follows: TGTGCCAGCAGCCTACACGGATCCAAAAACATTCAGTACTTC.